The 27 T cell receptor beta chains reported below all come from one sample, sequenced in a study of blood T cell repertoires in COVID-19. Profiled with immunoSEQ multiplex PCR; TCRdb holds only in-frame clones, not every one. This sample has hundreds of thousands of clones, with 65% to 85% found just once. The sequenced material came from peripheral blood. The source of these receptors is a woman aged 30 to 39 with COVID-19, enrolled during active disease.

The rearrangement uses TRBV7-9 and TRBJ2-5; the D gene is possibly TRBD2 (5 bases). V was pared by 8 bases and J by 8 bases, with 9 bases between. CDR1 is SEHNR, CDR2 FQNEAQ, per germline (reference sequence). This CDR3 is built from 10 residues. CDR3 residues: CASGGATQYF. The CDR3 nucleotides are TGTGCCAGCGGAGGAGCAACCCAGTACTTC.

V and J are TRBV5-1 and TRBJ2-7, with 11 positions matching TRBD2. There are 15 residues in the CDR3. Germline V gene data show CDR1 as SGHRS and CDR2 as YFSETQ. J gave up 3 bases and V 0 bases, and 2 bases lay outside the gene matches. The CDR3 DNA is TGCGCCAGCAGCTTGGCCGGGACTAGCGGCTACGAGCAGTACTTC. Translated: CASSLAGTSGYEQYF. The entire variable domain, with the rest obtained from reference TRBV5-1 and TRBJ2-7, is as follows: KAGVTQTPRYLIKTRGQQVTLSCSPISGHRSVSWYQQTPGQGLQFLFEYFSETQRNKGNFPGRFSGRQFSNSRSEMNVSTLELGDSALYLCASSLAGTSGYEQYFGPGTRLTVT.

This clone was recorded once. V is TRBV27 and J is TRBJ1-2, with 7 bases that match TRBD1. The germline CDR1 and CDR2 sequences are MNHEY and SMNVEV (reference sequence). The CDR3 totals 15 residues. Trimming removed 6 bases from V and 6 bases from J; junction bases left unmatched: 13. Here the CDR3 reads CASRTAGGIFHGYTF. The CDR3 nucleotides are TGTGCCAGCAGAACGGCAGGGGGTATTTTTCATGGCTACACCTTC.

V usage is TRBV12-3 or TRBV12-4 and J usage is TRBJ1-1; D unclear. CDR3 length: 13 residues. V was trimmed by 2 bases and J by 1 base, leaving 5 bases between them. The CDR3 here is CASSLQANTEAFF. CDR3 bases: TGTGCCAGCAGTTTACAAGCGAACACTGAAGCTTTCTTT.

This chain uses TRBV11-2 with TRBJ1-2; maybe TRBD1 (5 bases). In germline, CDR1 is SGHAT, CDR2 FQNNGV. The germline V and J ends were trimmed by 2 bases and 3 bases, with 16 bases remaining between them. The CDR3 covers 16 residues. CDR3 in DNA: TGTGCCAGCAGCTTAACGCAGGGCTGGGGGGACTATGGCTACACCTTC. Translated, it gives CASSLTQGWGDYGYTF.

This sequence joins TRBV19 and TRBJ1-2; D remains unclear. V lost 1 base and J 7 bases, leaving 10 bases between the germline ends. Germline-derived CDR1 and CDR2 are LNHDA and SQIVND (reference sequence). This CDR3 region has 13 residues. As DNA, the CDR3 is TGTGCCAGTAGTATAGTACGGGGAGGTGGCTACACCTTC. Protein product: CASSIVRGGGYTF.

The chain has TRBV2 and TRBJ2-5; 9 nucleotides line up with TRBD2. The junction had 8 bases not matched to a gene; V was cut back by 4 bases and J by 5 bases. Germline CDR1 reads SNHLY; CDR2 reads FYNNEI. The CDR3 consists of 15 residues. The CDR3: CASSGSSGGSETQYF. DNA of the CDR3: TGTGCCAGCAGTGGAAGTAGCGGGGGATCGGAGACCCAGTACTTC.

The genes are TRBV4-3 and TRBJ2-6; TRBD1 aligns across 10 bases. V gave up 1 base and J gave up 3 bases; unmatched junction bases: 6. This CDR3 is built from 18 residues. Per the germline V gene, CDR1 is LGHNA and CDR2 is YSLEER. CDR3 residues: CASSQAFGTGVGANVLTF. Written as DNA, the CDR3 is TGCGCCAGCAGCCAAGCTTTTGGGACAGGGGTTGGGGCCAACGTCCTGACTTTC.

The rearrangement uses TRBV4-3 and TRBJ2-5, with D possibly being TRBD2 (7 bases). V was cut by 1 base and J by 7 bases, with 19 bases left in between. The CDR3 is made up of 16 amino acids. CDR1 LGHNA and CDR2 YSLEER come from the germline V gene. The CDR3 region is CASSQVGGPGGWTQYF. The CDR3 DNA follows: TGCGCCAGCAGCCAAGTGGGGGGGCCTGGGGGGTGGACCCAGTACTTC.

The chain uses TRBV4-2 and TRBJ1-2; a possible D gene is TRBD1 (6 bases). This CDR3 region has 15 residues. V gave up 2 bases and J gave up 3 bases, with 13 bases separating them. The germline V gene encodes CDR1 LGHNA and CDR2 YNFKEQ. CDR3 nucleotides: TGTGCCAGCAGCCAAACCCCCAGGGGCGACTATGGCTACACCTTC. As protein: CASSQTPRGDYGYTF.

This clone has a count of ten or more. Other DNA sequences from this sample encode an identical CDR3 as well. The chain links TRBV12-3 or TRBV12-4 to TRBJ2-5, with 8 bases fitting TRBD1. The CDR3 loop spans 13 amino acids. With V trimmed by 5 bases and J by 4 bases, 3 bases remained unmatched. The CDR3 nucleotides read TGTGCCAGCAGTCTCAGGGGGCGAGAGACCCAGTACTTC. Translation: CASSLRGRETQYF.

The sample holds one count of this clone. The chain combines TRBV4-3 with TRBJ2-1; 7 bases agree with TRBD1. The germline V gene has CDR1 LGHNA and CDR2 YSLEER. The CDR3 runs to 15 residues. The junction had 10 bases not matched to a gene; V was cut back by 4 bases and J by 7 bases. CDR3 nucleotide sequence: TGCGCCAGCAGCCTCCGTGGAACAGGGGCTAATGAGCAGTTCTTC. Amino acids: CASSLRGTGANEQFF.

The genes are TRBV19 and TRBJ2-4; weak D call: TRBD2 (5 bases). This CDR3 is 16 amino acids long. Per germline, CDR1 LNHDA and CDR2 SQIVND (reference sequence). With 5 bases removed from V and 7 bases from J, the gap between germline ends came to 21 bases. CDR3 in DNA: TGTGCCAGTAGTGTGACTACCTCGGCCACATCGAACATTCAGTACTTC. Its translation: CASSVTTSATSNIQYF. Full variable domain (remainder filled in from reference TRBV19 and TRBJ2-4): DGGITQSPKYLFRKEGQNVTLSCEQNLNHDAMYWYRQDPGQGLRLIYYSQIVNDFQKGDIAEGYSVSREKKESFPLTVTSAQKNPTAFYLCASSVTTSATSNIQYFGAGTRLSVL.

V usage is TRBV5-4 and J usage is TRBJ2-5, with 8 bases fitting TRBD2. Germline CDR1 reads SGHNT; CDR2 reads YYREEE (reference sequence). CDR3 length: 14 residues. The V gene end was trimmed by 2 bases and the J gene end by 5 bases; junction bases not matched to a gene: 5. CDR3 protein: CASSFRAGEETQYF. Written as DNA, the CDR3 is TGTGCCAGCAGCTTCCGAGCGGGAGAGGAGACCCAGTACTTC. Filled out from reference TRBV5-4 and TRBJ2-5, the complete variable domain reads ETGVTQSPTHLIKTRGQQVTLRCSSQSGHNTVSWYQQALGQGPQFIFQYYREEENGRGNFPPRFSGLQFPNYSSELNVNALELDDSALYLCASSFRAGEETQYFGPGTRLLVL.

The chain joins TRBV5-1 to TRBJ2-3; possible D gene TRBD2, 6 bases. This CDR3 has 15 amino acids. Germline V gene lookup returns CDR1 SGHRS and CDR2 YFSETQ. V was pared by 2 bases and J by 1 base, with 11 bases between. The CDR3 spells CASSFDPGGTDTQYF. The CDR3 DNA sequence: TGCGCCAGCAGCTTTGACCCGGGGGGCACAGATACGCAGTATTTT. Drawing the rest from reference TRBV5-1 and TRBJ2-3, the complete variable domain is KAGVTQTPRYLIKTRGQQVTLSCSPISGHRSVSWYQQTPGQGLQFLFEYFSETQRNKGNFPGRFSGRQFSNSRSEMNVSTLELGDSALYLCASSFDPGGTDTQYFGPGTRLTVL.

The count of this clone is one. The genes are TRBV11-3 and TRBJ2-2; TRBD2 matches at 7 bases. The CDR3 has 16 amino acids. The V segment lost 7 bases and the J segment 6 bases; nucleotides outside the gene matches: 14. Per germline, CDR1 SGHNT and CDR2 YENEEA. CDR3 sequence reads: CASTEAGRGSSGELFF. For the CDR3, the DNA is TGTGCCAGCACCGAGGCGGGGAGGGGTTCGTCCGGGGAGCTGTTTTTT.

This clone was detected once. The chain recombines TRBV7-9 with TRBJ1-2, with 11 bases matching TRBD1. With V trimmed by 5 bases and J by 8 bases, 10 bases remained unmatched. Germline CDR1 SEHNR, CDR2 FQNEAQ (reference sequence). The CDR3 sequence is 15 residues long. The CDR3 nucleotides are TGTGCCAGCAGCGCCACTGGGACAGGGGGTATAGGCTACACCTTC. This encodes CASSATGTGGIGYTF.

V usage is TRBV19 and J usage is TRBJ1-6; D may be TRBD1 (5 bases). The CDR3 contains 13 residues. The germline gives CDR1 LNHDA, CDR2 SQIVND (reference sequence). With 5 bases removed from V and 7 bases from J, the gap between germline ends came to 9 bases. CDR3 nucleotide sequence: TGTGCCAGTAGTCCAAGACAGAATTCACCCCTCCACTTT. Residues: CASSPRQNSPLHF.

The chain carries TRBV11-3 and TRBJ2-3, with D perhaps TRBD1 (6 bases). The V gene's germline CDR1 is SGHNT and CDR2 YENEEA. The CDR3 runs to 15 residues. Trimming removed 5 bases at V and 3 bases at J, with 15 bases between. The CDR3 DNA reads TGTGCCAGCAGCCTCGGGACACAATTGACAGATACGCAGTATTTT. Its translation: CASSLGTQLTDTQYF.

The chain links TRBV9 to TRBJ1-1, with a tentative D call TRBD1 (5 bases). The V gene lost 0 bases and the J gene lost 0 bases, with 9 bases spanning the gap. Germline values: CDR1 SGDLS, CDR2 YYNGEE. The CDR3 has 15 residues. CDR3 in DNA: TGTGCCAGCAGCGTAGGGGGGGTCATGAACACTGAAGCTTTCTTT. This translates into CASSVGGVMNTEAFF.

The chain recombines TRBV7-8 with TRBJ1-5; D remains unclear. CDR3 length: 14 residues. From germline, CDR1 is SGHVS and CDR2 FQNEAQ. The V end was cut by 4 bases, the J end by 5 bases, with 12 bases between. The CDR3 loop is CASSSGGRDQPQHF. The CDR3 DNA reads TGTGCCAGCAGCTCGGGAGGGAGGGATCAGCCCCAGCATTTT.

V is TRBV7-2 and J is TRBJ2-1, with D perhaps matching TRBD2 (5 bases). The CDR3 is 13 amino acids. Germline CDR1 and CDR2: SGHTA and FQGNSA. Trimming removed 6 bases at V and 8 bases at J, with 14 bases between. The DNA for the CDR3 is TGTGCCAGCAGTTCCACTAGACTCTATGAGCAGTTCTTC. It codes for CASSSTRLYEQFF.

With regard to this clone: Additional DNA sequences in this sample encode the identical CDR3. V gene TRBV5-1 combines with J gene TRBJ2-7; a possible D gene is TRBD1 (6 bases). The germline gives CDR1 SGHRS, CDR2 YFSETQ. This CDR3 comprises 14 residues. V lost 0 bases and J lost 2, with 9 bases in between. CDR3 coding DNA: TGCGCCAGCAGCTTGGGAGGGGGTACCTACGAGCAGTACTTC. Translated: CASSLGGGTYEQYF.

The genes are TRBV28 and TRBJ1-5; D perhaps matches TRBD1 (5 bases). Looked up from germline, CDR1 is MDHEN and CDR2 is SYDVKM. The length of the CDR3 is 14 residues. V was shortened by 5 bases and J by 10 bases, with 18 bases between the two germline ends. CDR3: CASSLGGSFSPQHF. DNA of the CDR3: TGTGCCAGCAGTCTCGGGGGTTCCTTCAGCCCCCAGCATTTT.

J is TRBJ1-2 and V is TRBV13, with 9 bases that match TRBD1. The germline gives CDR1 PRHDT, CDR2 FYEKMQ (reference sequence). V shed 3 bases, J shed 8 bases, and the junction held 7 bases outside the gene matches. The CDR3 consists of 14 residues. The CDR3 region has the DNA TGTGCCAGCAGCTTGGGGACAGGGCGAGGAGGCTACACCTTC. Protein sequence: CASSLGTGRGGYTF.

This rearrangement joins TRBV28 to TRBJ1-4, with a tentative D call TRBD1 (5 bases). V was pared by 5 bases and J by 6 bases, with 19 bases between. This CDR3 contains 16 residues. Germline V gives CDR1 MDHEN, CDR2 SYDVKM. CDR3 coding DNA: TGTGCCAGCAGTCCCAGGGTACGGGAGGCGGATGAAAAACTGTTTTTT. As protein: CASSPRVREADEKLFF.

The chain links TRBV7-3 to TRBJ2-3; unclear D gene. The CDR3 covers 13 residues. Between the trimmed V and J ends, which lost 4 bases and 4 bases, there was a span of 9 bases. The V gene's germline CDR1 is SGHTA and CDR2 FQGTGA. Written as DNA, the CDR3 is TGTGCCAGCAGCTACGTAGTAGCAGATACGCAGTATTTT. It codes for CASSYVVADTQYF.